This is a list of T cell receptor beta chains from one sample in a study of blood T cell repertoires in COVID-19. The assay was immunoSEQ multiplex PCR, and TCRdb's table has in-frame clones only and misses some. This sample has around 310,000 clones, with 85% to 90% found just once. Sequenced material: PBMCs or T cells enriched from blood (not recorded which). The origin of the receptors is a woman aged 25 to 39 who had recovered from COVID-19. The CDR3 runs from the conserved cysteine through the conserved F or W. D genes are given only for firm matches. Clone size, where shown, is once, few, many, or a class for clones that have expanded.

v_call	d_call	clone_size	j_call	cdr3_nt	cdr3_aa
TRBV6-5	NA	NA	TRBJ1-3	TGTGCCAGCAGTCCATGGCAGGTGGTTGGAAACACCATATATTTT	CASSPWQVVGNTIYF
TRBV24-1	NA	NA	TRBJ1-5	TGTGCCACCAGTGATTTGAATAGCGGGGTTGGTCAGCCCCAGCATTTT	CATSDLNSGVGQPQHF
TRBV3-1/TRBV3-2	TRBD2	NA	TRBJ2-7	TGTGCCAGCAGCCTCGCGACTAGCGGGGGACCCTACGAGCAGTACTTC	CASSLATSGGPYEQYF
TRBV28	NA	NA	TRBJ1-1	TGTGCCAGCAAACCCTTAGTGAGGTTGAACACTGAAGCTTTCTTT	CASKPLVRLNTEAFF
TRBV19	TRBD1	once	TRBJ1-5	TGTGCCAGTAGTATCCAGGGGGACAATCAGCCCCAGCATTTT	CASSIQGDNQPQHF
TRBV7-9	NA	few	TRBJ1-6	TGTGCCAGCAGCTTAGCCGGCCTCAGGGGTAATTCACCCCTCCACTTT	CASSLAGLRGNSPLHF
TRBV6-2/TRBV6-3	TRBD1	NA	TRBJ2-2	TGTGCCAGCAGTGCACAGGGGCCGGGGACCGGGGAGCTGTTTTTT	CASSAQGPGTGELFF
TRBV28	TRBD1	NA	TRBJ1-1	TGTGCCAGCAGGGAGACTCTTGGACAGGGGAACACTGAAGCTTTCTTT	CASRETLGQGNTEAFF
TRBV6-5	TRBD2	NA	TRBJ2-7	TGTGCCAGCAGTTACTCGACGGGACTACCCTACGAGCAGTACTTC	CASSYSTGLPYEQYF
TRBV23-1	NA	NA	TRBJ2-3	TGCGCCAGCGCCCGGGGGGGACAGCGAAGCACAGATACGCAGTATTTT	CASARGGQRSTDTQYF
TRBV3-1/TRBV3-2	NA	NA	TRBJ1-1	TGTGCCAGCAGCCAGGATGACAGGGAAGCTTTCTTT	CASSQDDREAFF
TRBV6-1	NA	NA	TRBJ1-2	TGTGCCAGCAGGGAAGACAGTTTCGCTAACTATGGCTACACCTTC	CASREDSFANYGYTF
TRBV27	NA	NA	TRBJ1-5	TGTGCCAGCAGTTTATTGGGGACTAATCAGCCCCAGCATTTT	CASSLLGTNQPQHF
TRBV3-1/TRBV3-2	TRBD1	NA	TRBJ1-3	TGTGCCAGCAGCCCCAGACAGGGGGTTGACACCATATATTTT	CASSPRQGVDTIYF
TRBV12-3/TRBV12-4	NA	NA	TRBJ2-7	TGTGCCAGCAGTACAGGGTCCTACGAGCAGTACTTC	CASSTGSYEQYF
TRBV18	NA	NA	TRBJ2-2	TGTGCCAGCTCACAGCTTAAAGACAGCTTCACCGGGGAGCTGTTTTTT	CASSQLKDSFTGELFF
TRBV28	TRBD1	NA	TRBJ1-5	TGTGCCAGCAGTCGAGGACAGGGGGAGAGACAGCCCCAGCATTTT	CASSRGQGERQPQHF
TRBV2	NA	NA	TRBJ1-1	TGTGCCAGCAGCCCGGAATACAGGTTTAAAGCTTTCTTT	CASSPEYRFKAFF